The T cell receptor beta chain described here comes from a study of CD8 T cells in ankylosing spondylitis. Making use of molecular barcodes, quantitative 5'-RACE generated TCR beta libraries. TCRdb re-called the 5' RACE reads with MiXCR, one entry per CDR3 protein. The table shows 150,000 to 200,000 distinct CDR3 sequences, with under 14% occurring only once. This CDR3 region has 14 residues. J lost 5 bases, V lost 4 bases, and 8 bases had no gene match. Germline CDR1 reads SGHRS; CDR2 reads YFSETQ. In this sample, this clonotype turned up many times. The V call is TRBV5-1, the J call TRBJ1-1; 7 bases match TRBD1. This TCR derives from a male donor with ankylosing spondylitis or in good health (not recorded which). Sequencing was performed on blood, either unsorted or a sorted T cell fraction (not recorded which). The CDR3 here is CASSTSGGSTEAFF. Here the CDR3 DNA reads TGCGCCAGCAGCACATCAGGGGGTAGTACTGAAGCTTTCTTT.